Listed here are 14 T cell receptor beta chains from one sample, sequenced in a study of blood T cell repertoires in COVID-19. Assay: immunoSEQ multiplex PCR; the TCRdb copy retains only in-frame clones and omits some. The table records around 60,000 clones, 80% of them present only once. The sequencing input was peripheral blood. The source is a man aged 55 to 70 with acute or convalescent COVID-19.

CDR3 in amino acids: CASSGASGGNTGELFF. In DNA form, the CDR3 reads TGTGCCAGCAGCGGCGCTAGCGGGGGGAACACCGGGGAGCTGTTTTTT. The chain is built from TRBV9 and TRBJ2-2, with TRBD2 identical over 10 bases. Germline V lookup: CDR1 SGDLS, CDR2 YYNGEE. Trimming cost V 3 bases and J 1 base; bases outside gene matches: 3. This CDR3 spans 16 amino acids.

The CDR3 region is CASIPGQGPYNEQFF. CDR3 nucleotides: TGTGCCAGCATCCCGGGACAGGGACCCTACAATGAGCAGTTCTTC. The gene calls are TRBV6-5 and TRBJ2-1; 9 bases are shared with TRBD1. The ends lost 7 bases at V and 2 bases at J; junction bases unmatched: 6. Germline assignment: CDR1 MNHEY and CDR2 SVGAGI. This CDR3 is 15 amino acids long.

This chain uses TRBV28 with TRBJ2-4; 11 bases fit TRBD1. CDR3 length equals 17 residues. The junction had 10 bases not matched to a gene; V was cut back by 5 bases and J by 4 bases. CDR1 and CDR2 from the germline V gene are MDHEN and SYDVKM. In DNA, the CDR3 is TGTGCCAGCAGTCAATTCTCGGGACAGGGGGGTAAAAACATTCAGTACTTC. It codes for CASSQFSGQGGKNIQYF. Variable domain in full (rest from reference TRBV28 and TRBJ2-4): DVKVTQSSRYLVKRTGEKVFLECVQDMDHENMFWYRQDPGLGLRLIYFSYDVKMKEKGDIPEGYSVSREKKERFSLILESASTNQTSMYLCASSQFSGQGGKNIQYFGAGTRLSVL.

The chain combines TRBV24-1 with TRBJ1-2, with D uncertain. This CDR3 is built from 11 residues. The V gene lost 1 base and the J gene lost 6 bases, with 2 bases spanning the gap. Germline CDR1 is KGHDR and CDR2 is SFDVKD. The CDR3 loop is CATSDFNGYTF. In DNA form, the CDR3 reads TGTGCCACCAGTGATTTTAATGGCTACACCTTC.

The genes are TRBV3-1 (or the pseudogene TRBV3-2) and TRBJ2-3, with D uncertain. Germline V gives CDR1 LGHDT, CDR2 YNNKEL (reference sequence). This CDR3 is 13 amino acids long. V dropped 4 bases and J dropped 6 bases, with 11 bases sitting between them. The CDR3 region has the DNA TGTGCCAGCAGCCCCCCAGTTATCGATACGCAGTATTTT. It encodes CASSPPVIDTQYF.

This chain connects TRBV28 to TRBJ2-4; 8 bases map to TRBD1. Trimming cost V 5 bases and J 1 base; bases outside gene matches: 4. This CDR3 spans 15 amino acids. CDR1 is MDHEN, CDR2 SYDVKM, per germline. The CDR3 DNA follows: TGTGCCAGCAGTACAGGGGGAGAGGCCAAAAACATTCAGTACTTC. This sequence encodes CASSTGGEAKNIQYF.

The chain recombines TRBV6-5 with TRBJ1-3, with 9 bases identical to TRBD1. J gave up 2 bases and V 4 bases, and 6 bases lay outside the gene matches. This CDR3 region has 16 residues. Germline assignment: CDR1 MNHEY and CDR2 SVGAGI. The CDR3 sequence: CASSFLWDRAGNTIYF. CDR3 bases: TGTGCCAGCAGTTTCCTCTGGGACAGGGCTGGAAACACCATATATTTT.

V usage is TRBV6-5 and J usage is TRBJ1-2; 9 bases agree with TRBD1. Per the germline V gene, CDR1 is MNHEY and CDR2 is SVGAGI. Losses at the gene ends were 2 bases for V and 7 bases for J; bases not matched to a gene: 11. This CDR3 contains 16 residues. CDR3 region: CASSYTPQGAPGGYTF. Written as DNA, the CDR3 is TGTGCCAGCAGTTACACCCCACAGGGGGCGCCCGGTGGCTACACCTTC.

The V gene is TRBV11-2, the J gene TRBJ2-5, with D possibly matching TRBD1 (5 bases). Trimming took 5 bases from V and 3 from J, leaving 16 bases between them. CDR3 length: 15 residues. Germline CDR1 reads SGHAT; CDR2 reads FQNNGV. CDR3 DNA: TGTGCCAGCAGCCAGGGCATATTGATGAAAGAGACCCAGTACTTC. This codes for CASSQGILMKETQYF.

This clone has only a few counts. The genes are TRBV11-2 and TRBJ1-4; possible D gene TRBD1, 5 bases. CDR3 length equals 15 residues. Germline CDR1 and CDR2: SGHAT and FQNNGV. With 3 bases removed from V and 0 bases from J, the gap between germline ends came to 8 bases. The CDR3 nucleotides are TGTGCCAGCAGCTTGGGGCCCTCAACTAATGAAAAACTGTTTTTT. Residues: CASSLGPSTNEKLFF.

The count of this clone is one. The chain uses TRBV12-3 or TRBV12-4 and TRBJ1-5, with D unclear. V shed 7 bases and J shed 2 bases, with 6 bases lying between them. CDR3 length equals 12 residues. DNA of the CDR3: TGTGCCAGCAATCGTCGCAATCAGCCCCAGCATTTT. It translates to CASNRRNQPQHF.

The chain employs TRBV12-3 or TRBV12-4 and TRBJ2-2; perhaps TRBD2 as D (6 bases). The length of the CDR3 is 13 residues. V lost 4 bases and J lost 5, with 8 bases in between. The CDR3 loop is CASSSGDTGELFF. CDR3 DNA sequence: TGTGCCAGCAGTTCGGGGGATACCGGGGAGCTGTTTTTT.

V is TRBV10-3 and J is TRBJ1-5; D is perhaps TRBD1 (5 bases). CDR1 is ENHRY and CDR2 is SYGVKD in the germline V gene. Trimming shortened V by 7 bases and J by 4 bases, and 14 bases separated the two germline ends. The CDR3 contains 14 residues. The CDR3 DNA sequence: TGTGCCATCAACCCCGGGGGAGCGAATCAGCCCCAGCATTTT. It yields the protein CAINPGGANQPQHF.

This chain connects TRBV12-3 or TRBV12-4 to TRBJ2-4; a possible D gene is TRBD2 (6 bases). The V and J ends lost 6 bases and 6 bases respectively, with 9 bases between them. The CDR3 is made up of 12 amino acids. CDR3 coding DNA: TGTGCCAGCAGGGCGGGACCAAACATTCAGTACTTC. Protein sequence: CASRAGPNIQYF.